The 31 T cell receptor beta chains presented below share a single source sample, sequenced in a study of prognosis after radiotherapy for stage I lung cancer. Template was genomic DNA; TCR beta CDR3 amplified in two multiplex PCR rounds. Amplification during the initial PCR round employed primers specific to each TRBV and TRBJ gene. TCRdb analysed the multiplex PCR reads with MiXCR anew, one entry per CDR3 protein. The sample lists fewer than 40,000 distinct CDR3 sequences, nearly 35% occurring once. The input for sequencing was PBMCs, taken before or after stereotactic body radiation therapy (not recorded which). All receptors derive from a donor over 45 with non-small cell lung cancer.

This clonotype was seen many times. The rearrangement links TRBV2 to TRBJ1-1; 7 bases align to TRBD1. The junction had 19 bases not matched to a gene; V was cut back by 4 bases and J by 5 bases. Germline V gives CDR1 SNHLY, CDR2 FYNNEI. The CDR3 consists of 18 residues. The CDR3 coding sequence is TGTGCCAGCAGTGTAACAGGGGTGGGGATCTCGGGTTTGACTGAAGCTTTCTTT. It codes for CASSVTGVGISGLTEAFF.

This clonotype came up many times. The chain employs TRBV2 and TRBJ2-3; D is unresolved. Germline values: CDR1 SNHLY, CDR2 FYNNEI. V lost 9 bases and J lost 4, with 17 bases in between. The CDR3 consists of 14 residues. CDR3 nucleotides: TGTGCCAGTGGTGAGGCAGGACGGGCAGATACGCAGTATTTT. Residues: CASGEAGRADTQYF.

Judged by abundance, this clonotype is medium-sized. The rearrangement links TRBV6-1 to TRBJ1-2, with D hard to call. Germline CDR1 MNHNS, CDR2 SASEGT. The V end was cut by 4 bases, the J end by 3 bases, with 6 bases between. The CDR3 contains 12 residues. CDR3 sequence: CASSVGYYGYTF. CDR3 sequence (DNA): TGTGCCAGCAGTGTGGGATACTATGGCTACACCTTC.

The DNA for the CDR3 is TGTGCCATCGGGCCTTCGCGGGCTGTAAACACCATATATTTT. Its translation is CAIGPSRAVNTIYF. The chain recombines TRBV6-1 with TRBJ1-3; unclear D gene. V lost 10 bases and J 6 bases, leaving 19 bases between the germline ends. The V gene's germline CDR1 is MNHNS and CDR2 SASEGT. The CDR3 spans 14 residues.

There are many counts of this clonotype. V gene TRBV5-1 combines with J gene TRBJ2-3; the D gene is possibly TRBD1 (5 bases). V lost 0 bases to trimming and J lost 2 bases, with 7 bases between them. Germline V gene sequence: CDR1 SGHRS, CDR2 YFSETQ. CDR3 length equals 14 residues. CDR3 region: CASSLGQNTDTQYF. DNA of the CDR3: TGCGCCAGCAGCTTGGGACAGAACACAGATACGCAGTATTTT.

There are many counts of this clonotype. J is TRBJ2-1 and V is TRBV7-3; a weak D match, TRBD1 (5 bases). V gave up 4 bases and J gave up 6 bases, with 19 bases separating them. This CDR3 is 16 amino acids long. Germline V gives CDR1 SGHTA, CDR2 FQGTGA. For the CDR3, the DNA is TGTGCCAGCAGCTCTAATAGTCGGCAGGGTTCCAATGAGCAGTTCTTC. As protein: CASSSNSRQGSNEQFF.

The chain employs TRBV20-1 and TRBJ2-7; TRBD1 agrees at 11 bases. The V segment lost 4 bases and the J segment 4 bases; nucleotides outside the gene matches: 12. Germline V lookup: CDR1 DFQATT, CDR2 SNEGSKA (reference sequence). This CDR3 has 16 residues. CDR3 bases: TGCAGTGCTATGTCTTCCGGGACAGGGGGATCTTACGAGCAGTACTTC. The encoded protein is CSAMSSGTGGSYEQYF.

Comments on this clonotype: It may be a read error: a sequence one base away is much more abundant. This sequence joins TRBV24-1 and TRBJ2-1, with TRBD1 matching 8 bases. The CDR3 loop spans 18 amino acids. CDR1 is KGHDR and CDR2 is SFDVKD in the germline V gene. The CDR3 DNA is TGTACCACCAGTGACCTCCCGGGACAGGTGGCCGGTTACAATGAGCAGTTCTTC. Its translation is CTTSDLPGQVAGYNEQFF.

In its sample, this clonotype was seen many times. This sequence joins TRBV2 and TRBJ1-2; TRBD1 might be the D (5 bases). The CDR3 is 15 amino acids. The germline CDR1 and CDR2 sequences are SNHLY and FYNNEI. The V end lost 6 bases, the J end lost 0 bases, and 14 bases lay between the germline ends. Written as DNA, the CDR3 is TGTGCCAGCAGCCCCGTCCCAGGGTCTAACTATGGCTACACCTTC. It specifies CASSPVPGSNYGYTF.

This clonotype showed up many times. The rearrangement joins TRBV6-1 to TRBJ2-7; the D is unclear. V was pared by 6 bases and J by 4 bases, with 10 bases between. Germline V gene data show CDR1 as MNHNS and CDR2 as SASEGT. The CDR3 spans 12 residues. CDR3 loop: CASSWGPYEQYF. The CDR3 DNA sequence: TGTGCCAGCAGCTGGGGTCCTTACGAGCAGTACTTC.

About this clonotype: The conserved closing phenylalanine or tryptophan is absent in this CDR3, likely reflecting a read error. The CDR3: CASSTDRISGNTIYL. CDR3 nucleotide sequence: TGTGCCAGCAGCACGGACAGGATTTCTGGGAACACCATATATCTT. J is TRBJ1-3 and V is TRBV11-2, with 7 bases matching TRBD1. This CDR3 is 15 amino acids long. CDR1 SGHAT and CDR2 FQNNGV come from the germline V gene.

Notes on this clonotype: Lacking the conserved final phenylalanine or tryptophan, this CDR3 likely reflects a read error. The V call is TRBV28, the J call TRBJ2-7, with D tentatively TRBD2 (7 bases). From germline, CDR1 is MDHEN and CDR2 SYDVKM. This CDR3 spans 14 amino acids. V lost 6 bases and J lost 2, with 14 bases in between. The CDR3 coding sequence is TGTGCCAGCAGCCCTGGGGGGGCCCCCTACGAGCAGTACCTC. This sequence encodes CASSPGGAPYEQYL.

This clonotype is labeled medium-sized. The CDR3 DNA follows: TGTGCCAGCAGTGAGGGGGGGGCTGTACCCTACGAGCAGTACTTC. This codes for CASSEGGAVPYEQYF. The rearrangement joins TRBV6-2 or TRBV6-3 to TRBJ2-7; a possible D gene is TRBD2 (7 bases). V was trimmed by 5 bases and J by 2 bases, leaving 16 bases between them. This CDR3 contains 15 residues. Germline-derived CDR1 and CDR2 are MNHEY and SVGEGT.

The J gene is TRBJ2-2, the V gene TRBV12-5, with 11 bases lining up with TRBD2. CDR3 length equals 24 residues. V trimming: 0 bases; J trimming: 3 bases; junction bases outside the gene matches: 24. Per germline, CDR1 LGHNT and CDR2 FRNRAP. CDR3 protein: CASGLVMRVPSTSGIGVDTGELFF. Here the CDR3 DNA reads TGTGCTAGTGGTTTGGTAATGAGGGTCCCGTCGACTAGCGGGATAGGGGTAGACACCGGGGAGCTGTTTTTT.

This clonotype came up many times. This chain links TRBV28 with TRBJ1-5, with 8 bases aligning to TRBD1. The trim removed 4 bases at V and 5 bases at J, leaving 7 bases unmatched. The CDR3 covers 15 residues. Per the germline V gene, CDR1 is MDHEN and CDR2 is SYDVKM. The CDR3 DNA is TGTGCCAGCAGTTCGGGACAGGTCTCCCATCAGCCCCAGCATTTT. Translating it yields CASSSGQVSHQPQHF.

In the case of this clonotype: One junction end disagrees with the germline gene, perhaps due to a read error. The chain combines TRBV7-2 with TRBJ2-1; D may be TRBD1 (6 bases). CDR1 is SGHTA, CDR2 FQGNSA, per germline. The CDR3 runs 17 residues. The CDR3 protein is CASSLSSPAGAYNKQFF. DNA for the CDR3: TGTGCCAGCAGCTTATCGTCTCCGGCAGGGGCTTACAATAAGCAGTTCTTC.

The chain is built from TRBV6-1 and TRBJ2-7, with 8 bases lining up with TRBD1. Germline-derived CDR1 and CDR2 are MNHNS and SASEGT. This CDR3 is 13 amino acids long. Trimming at V came to 6 bases and at J to 5 bases, leaving 6 bases not matched to a gene. This chain's CDR3 is CASRTGVVDEQYF. DNA for the CDR3: TGTGCCAGCAGGACAGGGGTGGTCGACGAGCAGTACTTC.

Comments on this clonotype: Since a much larger clone is just one base distant, this may be a read error. V is TRBV29-1 and J is TRBJ1-1, with 7 bases identical to TRBD1. CDR3 size: 12 residues. Germline-derived CDR1 and CDR2 are SQVTM and ANQGSEA. The CDR3 sequence is CRARTGVTEAFF. CDR3 coding DNA: TGCAGAGCTCGGACAGGTGTCACTGAAGCTTTCTTT.

The chain couples TRBV5-1 to TRBJ2-7, with 11 bases fitting TRBD1. Germline CDR1 reads SGHRS; CDR2 reads YFSETQ. This CDR3 is built from 15 residues. Trimming at V came to 4 bases and at J to 0 bases, leaving 3 bases not matched to a gene. The CDR3 DNA sequence: TGCGCCAGCAGCAAGGGACAGGGGGTCTCCTACGAGCAGTACTTC. Translating it yields CASSKGQGVSYEQYF.

In its sample, this clonotype is medium-sized. The chain joins TRBV28 to TRBJ1-6, with TRBD1 matching 9 bases. There are 15 residues in the CDR3. The junction had 6 bases not matched to a gene; V was cut back by 6 bases and J by 6 bases. Germline CDR1 and CDR2: MDHEN and SYDVKM. The DNA for the CDR3 is TGTGCCAGCAGCCCCGGGACAGGGATTAATTCACCCCTCCACTTT. Translation: CASSPGTGINSPLHF.

This clonotype has ten or more counts. This rearrangement joins TRBV10-3 to TRBJ1-1; D is ambiguous. Trimming took 10 bases from V and 2 from J, leaving 8 bases between them. Germline V lookup: CDR1 ENHRY, CDR2 SYGVKD. This CDR3 has 11 residues. Written as DNA, the CDR3 is TGTGCCACCAGCGTAAACACTGAAGCTTTCTTT. This gives the protein CATSVNTEAFF.

At least ten counts were recorded for this clonotype. The gene calls are TRBV5-1 and TRBJ2-1; 9 nucleotides agree with TRBD1. Germline trimming cut 5 bases from V and 3 bases from J; bases unmatched to any gene: 9. The CDR3 extends over 16 amino acids. Per the germline V gene, CDR1 is SGHRS and CDR2 is YFSETQ. CDR3 region: CASSPTPGQGYNEQFF. The CDR3 DNA sequence: TGCGCCAGCAGTCCTACTCCGGGACAGGGCTACAATGAGCAGTTCTTC.

This clonotype was found many times. The genes are TRBV7-2 and TRBJ2-7, with unresolved D. CDR1 is SGHTA, CDR2 FQGNSA, per germline. The CDR3 length is 13 residues. V dropped 4 bases and J dropped 2 bases, with 9 bases sitting between them. The DNA of the CDR3 is TGTGCCAGCAGCTCCCACATGGCCTACGAGCAGTACTTC. As protein: CASSSHMAYEQYF.

This clonotype showed up many times. This chain joins TRBV3-1 and TRBJ2-2; tentatively, D is TRBD1 or TRBD2 (5 bases each). The CDR3 runs 16 residues. Germline assignment: CDR1 LGHDT and CDR2 YNNKEL (reference sequence). The V end lost 5 bases, the J end lost 0 bases, and 13 bases lay between the germline ends. Here the CDR3 DNA reads TGTGCCAGCAGCAAAGGTGGGACGGCGAACACCGGGGAGCTGTTTTTT. Its translation: CASSKGGTANTGELFF.

In its sample, this clonotype was seen many times. The V gene is TRBV4-2, the J gene TRBJ2-7; D may be TRBD1 or TRBD2 (5 bases each). The germline V gene has CDR1 LGHNA and CDR2 YNFKEQ. Trimming cost V 4 bases and J 0 bases, with 13 bases left between them. This CDR3 is built from 15 residues. Written as DNA, the CDR3 is TGTGCCAGCAGCCCAACGGGGCAACTCTCCTACGAGCAGTACTTC. This sequence encodes CASSPTGQLSYEQYF.

This clonotype was seen many times. The gene calls are TRBV11-2 and TRBJ2-1; D gene ambiguous. From germline, CDR1 is SGHAT and CDR2 FQNNGV. This CDR3 contains 13 residues. V lost 4 bases and J lost 9, with 13 bases in between. CDR3 nucleotide sequence: TGTGCCAGCAGCTACCTGGTTTTAAGTGAGCAGTTCTTC. Translated: CASSYLVLSEQFF.

The chain combines TRBV27 with TRBJ2-7, with D perhaps being TRBD1 or TRBD2 (5 bases each). In germline, CDR1 is MNHEY, CDR2 SMNVEV (reference sequence). The length of the CDR3 is 13 residues. Trimming shortened V by 2 bases and J by 3 bases, and 8 bases separated the two germline ends. The CDR3 loop is CASSLRGDYEQYF. The CDR3 DNA sequence: TGTGCCAGCAGTTTAAGAGGGGACTACGAGCAGTACTTC.

The table lists this clonotype with many counts. This chain links TRBV3-1 with TRBJ1-1, with 9 positions matching TRBD1. This CDR3 is built from 15 residues. V lost 4 bases and J lost 4; bases outside the gene matches: 7. The germline gives CDR1 LGHDT, CDR2 YNNKEL (reference sequence). The CDR3 here is CASSPRSDRGTEAFF. CDR3 sequence (DNA): TGTGCCAGCAGCCCCCGCTCGGACAGGGGCACTGAAGCTTTCTTT. The full variable domain, rest sourced from reference TRBV3-1 and TRBJ1-1, is DTAVSQTPKYLVTQMGNDKSIKCEQNLGHDTMYWYKQDSKKFLKIMFSYNNKELIINETVPNRFSPKSPDKAHLNLHINSLELGDSAVYFCASSPRSDRGTEAFFGQGTRLTVV.

Sample share makes this clonotype medium-sized. The chain carries TRBV6-5 and TRBJ1-6, with D perhaps matching TRBD1 (5 bases). There are 17 residues in the CDR3. Germline CDR1 is MNHEY and CDR2 is SVGAGI. V was pared by 0 bases and J by 5 bases, with 14 bases between. The CDR3 spells CASSYSAGMMDNSPLHF. DNA of the CDR3: TGTGCCAGCAGTTACTCCGCAGGGATGATGGATAATTCACCCCTCCACTTT.

This clonotype was counted ten times or more. The chain carries TRBV5-1 and TRBJ2-7; tentatively, D is TRBD1 or TRBD2 (6 bases each). Germline values: CDR1 SGHRS, CDR2 YFSETQ. Trimming left V 0 bases short and J 2 bases short, with 12 bases between. The CDR3 has 15 amino acids. The CDR3 bases are TGCGCCAGCAGCTTGGCCATCGGGGGCCCCTACGAGCAGTACTTC. This codes for CASSLAIGGPYEQYF.

The sample holds a few counts of this clonotype. A read error is possible here, since a much larger clone lies one base away. As the CDR3 is not closed by the conserved phenylalanine or tryptophan, this likely results from a read error. V usage is TRBV3-1 and J usage is TRBJ1-2, with D perhaps matching TRBD1 (6 bases). The germline CDR1 and CDR2 sequences are LGHDT and YNNKEL (reference sequence). The CDR3 length is 13 residues. V was trimmed by 5 bases and J by 7 bases, leaving 14 bases between them. This chain's CDR3 is CASSTGTPSGYTL. CDR3 nucleotides: TGTGCCAGCAGCACAGGGACGCCAAGTGGCTACACCCTC.